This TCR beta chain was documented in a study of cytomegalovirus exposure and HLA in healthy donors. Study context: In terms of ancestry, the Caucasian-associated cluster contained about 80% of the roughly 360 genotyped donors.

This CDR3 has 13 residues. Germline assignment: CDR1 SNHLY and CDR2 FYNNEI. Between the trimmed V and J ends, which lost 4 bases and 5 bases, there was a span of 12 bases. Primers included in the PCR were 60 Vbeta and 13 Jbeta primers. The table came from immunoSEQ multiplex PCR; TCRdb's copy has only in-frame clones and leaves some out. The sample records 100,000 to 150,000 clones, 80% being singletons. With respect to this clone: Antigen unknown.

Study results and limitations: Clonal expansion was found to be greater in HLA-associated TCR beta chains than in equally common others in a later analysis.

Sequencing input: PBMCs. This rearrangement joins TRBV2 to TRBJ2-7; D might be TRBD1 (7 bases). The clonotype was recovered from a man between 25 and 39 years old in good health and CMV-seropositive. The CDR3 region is CASSGRGAHEQYF. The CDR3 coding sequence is TGTGCCAGCAGTGGCAGGGGGGCCCACGAGCAGTACTTC.